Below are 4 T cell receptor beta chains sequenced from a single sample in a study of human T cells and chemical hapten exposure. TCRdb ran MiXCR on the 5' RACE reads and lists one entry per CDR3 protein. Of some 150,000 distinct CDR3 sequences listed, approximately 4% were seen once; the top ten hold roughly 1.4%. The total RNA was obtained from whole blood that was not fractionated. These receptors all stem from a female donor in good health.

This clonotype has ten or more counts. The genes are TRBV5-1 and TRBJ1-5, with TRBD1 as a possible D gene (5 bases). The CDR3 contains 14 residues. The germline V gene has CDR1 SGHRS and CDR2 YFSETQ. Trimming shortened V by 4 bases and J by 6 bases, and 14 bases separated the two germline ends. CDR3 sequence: CASSEGDGGQPQHF. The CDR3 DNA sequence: TGCGCCAGCAGCGAAGGGGACGGCGGTCAGCCCCAGCATTTT.

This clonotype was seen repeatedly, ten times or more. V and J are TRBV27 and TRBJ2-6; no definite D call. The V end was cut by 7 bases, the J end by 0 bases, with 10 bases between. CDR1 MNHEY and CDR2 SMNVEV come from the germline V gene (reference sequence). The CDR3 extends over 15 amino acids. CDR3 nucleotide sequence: TGTGCCAGCATGTCCCCGAGCTCTGGGGCCAACGTCCTGACTTTC. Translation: CASMSPSSGANVLTF.

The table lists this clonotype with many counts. The CDR3 region is CATSDLADSDTQYF. The CDR3 coding sequence is TGTGCCACCAGTGATTTGGCTGATTCGGATACGCAGTATTTT. The J gene is TRBJ2-3, the V gene TRBV24-1; no clear D. Germline V gene sequence: CDR1 KGHDR, CDR2 SFDVKD. Trimming took off 0 bases at V and 6 bases at J, with 9 bases between the two ends. The CDR3 is 14 amino acids.

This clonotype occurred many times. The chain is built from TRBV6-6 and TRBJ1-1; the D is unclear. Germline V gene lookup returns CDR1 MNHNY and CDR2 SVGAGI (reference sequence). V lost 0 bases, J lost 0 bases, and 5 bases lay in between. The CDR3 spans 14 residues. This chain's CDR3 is CASSYSVLNTEAFF. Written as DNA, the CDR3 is TGTGCCAGCAGTTACTCAGTCCTGAACACTGAAGCTTTCTTT.